In its sample, the clone carrying this TCR beta chain was seen once. The antigen remains unidentified. Compared with germline, one end of the junction differs, possibly owing to a read error. TCRdb passed the 5' RACE reads through MiXCR, listing each CDR3 protein once. The sample yields 620,000 or so distinct CDR3 sequences, roughly 12% seen once. The data are from a study of T cells after yellow fever vaccination. The germline V gene has CDR1 SSHAT and CDR2 FNYEAQ (reference sequence). The CDR3 length is 14 residues. Broader study findings: There was a small share of clonotypes that showed up in both the CD4 and CD8 compartments.

The sequence was obtained from a man younger than 40 who received the YFV17D yellow fever vaccine. Here the sequenced sample was PBMCs, taken on the day of the yellow fever booster vaccination. The V call is TRBV7-7, the J call TRBJ2-7; D is uncertain. CDR3 DNA sequence: TGTGCTAGCAGCCCGGTTGTGGGGTCCTACGAGCAGTACTTC. Translated, it gives CASSPVVGSYEQYF.